The T cell receptor beta chain under discussion was sequenced for a study of cytomegalovirus exposure and HLA in healthy donors. Researchers ran the PCR with 60 Vbeta and 13 Jbeta primers. The method was immunoSEQ multiplex PCR; TCRdb's version includes in-frame clones alone and lacks a portion of them. The table gives about 160,000 clones; the top ten clones make up over 1% of it. V lost 4 bases, J lost 0 bases, and 10 bases stayed unmatched. Germline loops: CDR1 ENHRY, CDR2 SYGVKD. This CDR3 has 19 amino acids. This sequence originates from a woman aged 55-69 years in good health and CMV-seronegative. This chain connects TRBV10-3 to TRBJ2-6; TRBD1 aligns across 9 bases. Sequencing was carried out using PBMCs. This chain's CDR3 is CAISVARTGASSGANVLTF. As DNA, the CDR3 is TGTGCCATCAGTGTCGCCCGGACAGGGGCTTCCTCTGGGGCCAACGTCCTGACTTTC.